This T cell receptor beta chain was found in a study of shared clonotypes between healthy human individuals. Study-wide background: The plates for each donor numbered three CD4 naive, three CD4 memory, two CD8 naive and one CD8 memory.

Sequenced by immunoSEQ multiplex PCR; TCRdb stores in-frame clones only, minus some. The repertoire includes hundreds of thousands of clones, around 96% of them detected once, and under 0.3% sits in the top ten. With 5 bases clipped from V and 0 bases from J, the junction kept 4 bases outside the gene matches. The CDR3 totals 15 residues. The germline gives CDR1 SGHDN, CDR2 FVKESK. Terminally differentiated effector memory CD45RA+ cells were excluded by CCR7 positive selection of CD45RO-negative cells. Sequencing was performed on naive CD8+ T cells sorted from blood. This TCR derives from a man aged 25-45 years in good health. The genes are TRBV14 and TRBJ2-1, with 7 positions matching TRBD2. The CDR3 coding sequence is TGTGCCAGCAGCGCTACTAGCGCCTCCTACAATGAGCAGTTCTTC. Protein product: CASSATSASYNEQFF.